This TCR beta chain originates from a study of identical twins. V lost 10 bases to trimming and J lost 7 bases; unmatched junction nucleotides: 6. Germline V gene sequence: CDR1 WNHNN, CDR2 SYGVQD (reference sequence). This CDR3 has 14 residues. TCRdb passed the 5' RACE reads through MiXCR, listing each CDR3 protein once. The sample has hundreds of thousands of distinct CDR3 sequences, roughly 24% seen once. This clonotype was picked up a small number of times. This sample also appeared in a second study, on T cells expressing NK-cell markers. This second report adds: Where a handful of donors were concerned, these clonotypes also led the CD3+CD56-NKG2C+ fraction.

The source is a woman aged 18 to 35 in good health. The J gene is TRBJ2-1, the V gene TRBV10-1; TRBD2 matches at 14 bases. The sequenced sample consisted of CD4+ T cells sorted from blood. CDR3 loop: CATGTSGSVNEQFF. CDR3 sequence (DNA): TGCGCCACCGGGACTAGCGGGAGTGTAAATGAGCAGTTCTTC.